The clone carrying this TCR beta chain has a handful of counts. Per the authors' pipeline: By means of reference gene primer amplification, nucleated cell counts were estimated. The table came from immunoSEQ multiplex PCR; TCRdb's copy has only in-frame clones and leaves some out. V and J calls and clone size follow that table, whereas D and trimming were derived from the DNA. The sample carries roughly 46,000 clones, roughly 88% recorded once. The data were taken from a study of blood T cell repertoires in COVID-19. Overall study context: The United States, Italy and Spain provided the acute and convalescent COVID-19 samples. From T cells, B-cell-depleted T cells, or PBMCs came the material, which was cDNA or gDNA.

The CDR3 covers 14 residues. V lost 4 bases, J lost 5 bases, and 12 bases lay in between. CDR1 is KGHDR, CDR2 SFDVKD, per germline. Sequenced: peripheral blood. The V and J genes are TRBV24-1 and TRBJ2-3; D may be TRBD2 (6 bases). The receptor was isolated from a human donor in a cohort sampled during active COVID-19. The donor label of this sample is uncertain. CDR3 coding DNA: TGTGCCACCAGTGACTCGACTAGTGGAGATACGCAGTATTTT. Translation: CATSDSTSGDTQYF.